These 19 T cell receptor beta chains originate from one sample sequenced in a study of shared clonotypes between healthy human individuals. Sequencing was performed with immunoSEQ multiplex PCR; in TCRdb, only in-frame clones are kept and a portion is missing. Here the sample spans roughly 410,000 clones, about 97% being singletons. Sequenced input: memory CD8+ T cells sorted from blood. Subset indicated: CD45RO+ cells pooled with CCR7-negative TemRA cells. The receptor source for this set is a man aged 25 to 40 in good health.

The chain recombines TRBV10-3 with TRBJ2-3; D is possibly TRBD2 (5 bases). The CDR3 has 13 amino acids. V lost 6 bases and J lost 0, with 7 bases in between. Per the germline V gene, CDR1 is ENHRY and CDR2 is SYGVKD. Written as DNA, the CDR3 is TGTGCCATCAGACGGACTAGCACAGATACGCAGTATTTT. Translation: CAIRRTSTDTQYF.

J is TRBJ2-3 and V is TRBV25-1; D may be TRBD1 or TRBD2 (6 bases each). There are 14 residues in the CDR3. CDR1 and CDR2 from the germline V gene are MGHDK and SYGVNS. The V gene lost 3 bases and the J gene lost 5 bases, with 12 bases spanning the gap. CDR3 bases: TGTGCCAGCAGTGATTGGGGGGCAGGAGATACGCAGTATTTT. This codes for CASSDWGAGDTQYF.

The J gene is TRBJ2-7, the V gene TRBV27, with D maybe TRBD1 (6 bases). The CDR3 extends over 13 amino acids. Germline lookup yields CDR1 MNHEY and CDR2 SMNVEV (reference sequence). V lost 2 bases and J lost 6, with 11 bases in between. Here the CDR3 reads CASSLRQGREQYF. CDR3 bases: TGTGCCAGCAGTTTACGGCAGGGGCGCGAGCAGTACTTC.

The J gene is TRBJ2-1, the V gene TRBV5-6, with TRBD2 matching 11 bases. This CDR3 comprises 18 residues. V lost 4 bases and J lost 0; bases outside the gene matches: 9. Germline CDR1 and CDR2: SGHDT and YYEEEE. CDR3 amino acids: CASSPGTSGWSSYNEQFF. In DNA, the CDR3 is TGTGCCAGCAGCCCCGGGACTAGCGGTTGGTCCTCCTACAATGAGCAGTTCTTC.

The chain uses TRBV4-1 and TRBJ1-5; maybe TRBD1 (5 bases). Deletions cut 5 bases from V and 4 bases from J, with 12 bases between. Germline CDR1 reads MGHRA; CDR2 reads YSYEKL. The CDR3 runs to 14 residues. CDR3 DNA sequence: TGCGCCAGCAGCGCCGGGACGTATAATCAGCCCCAGCATTTT. Residues: CASSAGTYNQPQHF.

The chain carries TRBV19 and TRBJ1-2; D uncertain. Germline V gene lookup returns CDR1 LNHDA and CDR2 SQIVND (reference sequence). V lost 0 bases, J lost 6 bases, and 11 bases lay in between. This CDR3 region has 14 residues. The DNA of the CDR3 is TGTGCCAGTAGTATAGATTGGGCCAGGCATGGCTACACCTTC. Its protein is CASSIDWARHGYTF.

The J gene is TRBJ1-2, the V gene TRBV18; TRBD1 might be the D (5 bases). Germline assignment: CDR1 KGHSH and CDR2 LQKENI. The CDR3 contains 15 residues. The germline V and J ends were trimmed by 2 bases and 6 bases, with 16 bases remaining between them. CDR3 nucleotides: TGTGCCAGCTCACCAGAGGTTTGGACGGGGGATGGCTACACCTTC. Amino acid sequence: CASSPEVWTGDGYTF.

The chain links TRBV11-2 to TRBJ2-1, with TRBD2 identical over 10 bases. This CDR3 is built from 14 residues. The V and J ends lost 3 bases and 6 bases, in that order; junction bases with no gene match: 2. Germline V gene lookup returns CDR1 SGHAT and CDR2 FQNNGV. The CDR3 spells CASSFGTSANEQFF. CDR3 DNA: TGTGCCAGCAGCTTTGGGACTAGCGCCAATGAGCAGTTCTTC.

Written as DNA, the CDR3 is TGTGCCAGCAGTCCGACCGGGACAGTGGTGAGGGAACTGTTTTTT. Protein product: CASSPTGTVVRELFF. The chain links TRBV28 to TRBJ1-4; the match to TRBD1 covers 7 bases. After removal of 5 bases from V and 12 bases from J, the junction contained 15 bases not matched to a gene. The germline V gene has CDR1 MDHEN and CDR2 SYDVKM. The CDR3 consists of 15 residues.

The J gene is TRBJ1-1, the V gene TRBV5-6; maybe TRBD1 (5 bases). The germline gives CDR1 SGHDT, CDR2 YYEEEE. V shed 1 base and J shed 5 bases, with 12 bases lying between them. The CDR3 extends over 14 amino acids. This CDR3 reads CASSLRGAWTEAFF. CDR3 in DNA: TGTGCCAGCAGCTTGCGAGGGGCTTGGACTGAAGCTTTCTTT.

CDR3 sequence reads: CASSSHRAGELFF. The CDR3 nucleotides read TGTGCCAGCAGCTCACACAGAGCCGGGGAGCTGTTTTTT. This chain connects TRBV11-3 to TRBJ2-2; D gene unclear. CDR1 is SGHNT and CDR2 is YENEEA in the germline V gene. The length of the CDR3 is 13 residues. V was trimmed by 4 bases and J by 6 bases, leaving 9 bases between them.

As concerns this clone: This clone may be a read error of a much larger clone one base away. The J gene is TRBJ2-3, the V gene TRBV19, with TRBD2 matching over 10 bases. The CDR3 length is 14 residues. Unmatched junction bases numbered 1, after V lost 7 bases and J lost 0 bases. The germline CDR1 and CDR2 sequences are LNHDA and SQIVND (reference sequence). The chain's CDR3 is CASKTSGSTDTQYF. The DNA of the CDR3 is TGTGCCAGTAAGACTAGCGGGAGCACAGATACGCAGTATTTT.

This clone is a singleton in its sample. The J gene is TRBJ2-3, the V gene TRBV9; D may be TRBD2 (6 bases). Trimming stripped 4 bases from V and 2 bases from J, with 29 bases between. Germline CDR1 and CDR2: SGDLS and YYNGEE. This CDR3 spans 20 amino acids. The CDR3 spells CASSHNPRERVSLPTDTQYF. Here the CDR3 DNA reads TGTGCCAGCAGCCACAATCCCCGGGAGAGGGTCTCCCTCCCCACAGATACGCAGTATTTT.

On this clone: The identical CDR3 is also encoded by other nucleotide sequences in the sample. The rearrangement links TRBV28 to TRBJ2-7; TRBD2 matches at 10 bases. Germline V gene lookup returns CDR1 MDHEN and CDR2 SYDVKM. V lost 5 bases to trimming and J lost 3 bases; unmatched junction nucleotides: 4. The CDR3 has 14 residues. The CDR3 DNA follows: TGTGCCAGCAGTCTAGCGGGAGTAAGCTACGAGCAGTACTTC. It is translated as CASSLAGVSYEQYF.

The genes are TRBV12-5 and TRBJ1-5; tentatively, D is TRBD1 (5 bases). V was clipped by 5 bases and J by 3 bases, with 23 bases between them. CDR1 and CDR2 (germline): LGHNT, FRNRAP. CDR3 length: 18 amino acids. For the CDR3, the DNA is TGTGCTAGTGGTAACGTTTGGTGCCCGTACAGGCCCAATCAGCCCCAGCATTTT. Its protein product is CASGNVWCPYRPNQPQHF.

V and J are TRBV6-5 and TRBJ1-5; D perhaps matches TRBD1 (6 bases). The CDR3 runs 15 residues. CDR1 and CDR2 from the germline V gene are MNHEY and SVGAGI. The ends were cut back, 6 bases at V and 2 bases at J, with 14 bases in the middle. The CDR3 sequence is CASRRNGQRNQPQHF. CDR3 bases: TGTGCCAGCAGACGAAATGGACAGCGCAATCAGCCCCAGCATTTT.

This chain joins TRBV18 and TRBJ2-3; the match to TRBD2 covers 8 bases. Germline lookup yields CDR1 KGHSH and CDR2 LQKENI. CDR3 size: 15 residues. J gave up 0 bases and V 5 bases, and 4 bases lay outside the gene matches. CDR3 sequence reads: CASSKREISTDTQYF. The CDR3 DNA reads as TGTGCCAGCTCAAAGCGGGAGATAAGCACAGATACGCAGTATTTT.

This chain connects TRBV27 to TRBJ1-2; D uncertain. The length of the CDR3 is 16 residues. Germline V gene sequence: CDR1 MNHEY, CDR2 SMNVEV (reference sequence). The V and J ends lost 6 bases and 0 bases respectively, with 17 bases between them. DNA for the CDR3: TGTGCCAGCAGGTCACGGGTTGGGGAAGCTAACTATGGCTACACCTTC. Its protein is CASRSRVGEANYGYTF.

The chain combines TRBV9 with TRBJ2-3, with TRBD1 matching over 8 bases. The CDR3 runs 15 residues. V was pared by 2 bases and J by 6 bases, with 8 bases of the junction left unmatched. From germline, CDR1 is SGDLS and CDR2 YYNGEE. CDR3 protein: CASSVATGATDTQYF. The CDR3 coding sequence is TGTGCCAGCAGCGTGGCGACAGGGGCGACGGATACGCAGTATTTT. The complete variable domain, with remaining parts taken from reference TRBV9 and TRBJ2-3, reads DSGVTQTPKHLITATGQRVTLRCSPRSGDLSVYWYQQSLDQGLQFLIQYYNGEERAKGNILERFSAQQFPDLHSELNLSSLELGDSALYFCASSVATGATDTQYFGPGTRLTVL.